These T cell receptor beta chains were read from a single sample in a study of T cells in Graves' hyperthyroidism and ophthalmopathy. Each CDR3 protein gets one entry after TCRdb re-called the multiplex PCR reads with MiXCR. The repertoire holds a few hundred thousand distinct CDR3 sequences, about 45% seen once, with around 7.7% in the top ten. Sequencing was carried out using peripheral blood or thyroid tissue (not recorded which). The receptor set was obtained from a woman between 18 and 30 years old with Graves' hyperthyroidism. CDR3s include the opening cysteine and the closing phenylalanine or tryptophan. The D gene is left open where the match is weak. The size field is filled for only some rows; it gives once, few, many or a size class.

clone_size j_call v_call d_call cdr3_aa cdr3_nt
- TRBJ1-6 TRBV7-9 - CASSQDGDNSPLHF TGCGCCAGCAGCCAGGACGGGGATAATTCACCCCTCCACTTT
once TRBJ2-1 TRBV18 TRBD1 CASSQDRGRLEQFF TGTGCCAGCTCTCAAGACAGGGGGCGCTTAGAGCAGTTCTTC
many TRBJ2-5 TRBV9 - CASTPPETQYF TGTGCCAGCACGCCACCGGAGACCCAGTACTTC
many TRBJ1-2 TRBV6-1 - CASSLVEAGGYTF TGTGCCAGCAGTTTGGTGGAGGCCGGGGGCTACACCTTC
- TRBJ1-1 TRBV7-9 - CASSQPPGREAFF TGTGCCAGCAGCCAGCCCCCAGGCAGGGAAGCTTTCTTT
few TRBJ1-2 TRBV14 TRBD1 CASSQGTGTYGYTF TGTGCCAGCAGCCAAGGGACAGGAACCTATGGCTACACCTTC
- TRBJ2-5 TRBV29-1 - CSVDVRGRGETQYF TGCAGCGTTGATGTCAGGGGAAGAGGAGAGACCCAGTACTTC
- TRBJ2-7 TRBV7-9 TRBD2 CASVLAGTYEQYF TGTGCCAGTGTACTAGCGGGGACCTACGAGCAGTACTTC
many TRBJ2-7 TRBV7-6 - CASSLEQFLGEQYF TGTGCCAGCAGCTTAGAACAATTCCTAGGCGAGCAGTACTTC
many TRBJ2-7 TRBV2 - CASSEFRDSYEQYF TGTGCCAGCAGTGAATTTAGGGACTCCTACGAGCAGTACTTC